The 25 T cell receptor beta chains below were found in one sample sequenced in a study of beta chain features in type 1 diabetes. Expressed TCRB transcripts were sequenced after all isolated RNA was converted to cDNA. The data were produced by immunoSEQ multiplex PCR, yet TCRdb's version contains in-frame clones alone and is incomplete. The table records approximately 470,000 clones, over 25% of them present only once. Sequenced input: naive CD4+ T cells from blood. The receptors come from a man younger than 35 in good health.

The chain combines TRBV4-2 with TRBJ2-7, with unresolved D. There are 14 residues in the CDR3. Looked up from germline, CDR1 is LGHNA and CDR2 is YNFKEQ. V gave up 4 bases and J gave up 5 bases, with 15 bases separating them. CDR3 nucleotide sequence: TGTGCCAGCAGCCCATCTACGGCCAACAACGAGCAGTACTTC. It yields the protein CASSPSTANNEQYF.

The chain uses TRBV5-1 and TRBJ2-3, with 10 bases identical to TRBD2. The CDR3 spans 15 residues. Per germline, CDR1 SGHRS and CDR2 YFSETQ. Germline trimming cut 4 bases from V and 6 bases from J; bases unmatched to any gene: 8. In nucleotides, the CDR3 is TGCGCCAGCAGCCCGGGGGGACTAGCGCCCGATACGCAGTATTTT. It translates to CASSPGGLAPDTQYF.

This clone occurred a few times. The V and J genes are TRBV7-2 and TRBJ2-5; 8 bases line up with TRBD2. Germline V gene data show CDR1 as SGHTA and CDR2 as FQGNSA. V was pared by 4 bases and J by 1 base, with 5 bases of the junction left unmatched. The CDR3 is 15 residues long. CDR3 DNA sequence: TGTGCCAGCAGCTGGGGTAGCGGGATCCAAGAGACCCAGTACTTC. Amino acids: CASSWGSGIQETQYF.

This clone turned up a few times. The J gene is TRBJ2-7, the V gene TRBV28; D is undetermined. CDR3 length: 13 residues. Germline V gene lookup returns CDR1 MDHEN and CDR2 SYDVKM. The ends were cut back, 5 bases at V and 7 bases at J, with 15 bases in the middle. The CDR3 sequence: CASSLHSFGEQYF. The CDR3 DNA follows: TGTGCCAGCAGTCTCCACTCTTTCGGGGAGCAGTACTTC. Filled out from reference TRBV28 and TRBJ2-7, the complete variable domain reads DVKVTQSSRYLVKRTGEKVFLECVQDMDHENMFWYRQDPGLGLRLIYFSYDVKMKEKGDIPEGYSVSREKKERFSLILESASTNQTSMYLCASSLHSFGEQYFGPGTRLTVT.

In nucleotides, the CDR3 is TGCGCCAGCAGCCCGAGGGGGCATGAGCAGTTCTTC. As protein: CASSPRGHEQFF. The chain is built from TRBV5-1 and TRBJ2-1; 7 bases match TRBD1. Germline V gene lookup returns CDR1 SGHRS and CDR2 YFSETQ. Unmatched junction bases numbered 3, after V lost 4 bases and J lost 8 bases. The CDR3 loop spans 12 amino acids. Full variable domain (missing parts from reference TRBV5-1 and TRBJ2-1): KAGVTQTPRYLIKTRGQQVTLSCSPISGHRSVSWYQQTPGQGLQFLFEYFSETQRNKGNFPGRFSGRQFSNSRSEMNVSTLELGDSALYLCASSPRGHEQFFGPGTRLTVL.

The CDR3 spells CASRWTGSGANVLTF. The CDR3 DNA reads as TGTGCCAGCAGGTGGACAGGCTCTGGGGCCAACGTCCTGACTTTC. The chain combines TRBV28 with TRBJ2-6; 7 bases align to TRBD1. Per germline, CDR1 MDHEN and CDR2 SYDVKM. The CDR3 consists of 15 residues. V was pared by 6 bases and J by 0 bases, with 2 bases of the junction left unmatched.

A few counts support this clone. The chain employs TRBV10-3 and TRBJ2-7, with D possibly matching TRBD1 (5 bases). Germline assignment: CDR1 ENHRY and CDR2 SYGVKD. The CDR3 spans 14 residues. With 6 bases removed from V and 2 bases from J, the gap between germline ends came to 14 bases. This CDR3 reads CAIRLAGPTYEQYF. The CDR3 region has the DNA TGTGCCATCAGGTTGGCAGGGCCTACCTACGAGCAGTACTTC.

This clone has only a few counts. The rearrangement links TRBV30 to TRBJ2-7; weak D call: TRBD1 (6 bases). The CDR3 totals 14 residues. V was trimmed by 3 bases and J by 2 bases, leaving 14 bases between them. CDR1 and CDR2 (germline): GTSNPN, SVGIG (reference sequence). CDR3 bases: TGTGCCTGGAGGATATTAGGGGGAACCTACGAGCAGTACTTC. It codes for CAWRILGGTYEQYF. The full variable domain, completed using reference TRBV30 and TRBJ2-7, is SQTIHQWPATLVQPVGSPLSLECTVEGTSNPNLYWYRQAAGRGLQLLFYSVGIGQISSEVPQNLSASRPQDRQFILSSKKLLLSDSGFYLCAWRILGGTYEQYFGPGTRLTVT.

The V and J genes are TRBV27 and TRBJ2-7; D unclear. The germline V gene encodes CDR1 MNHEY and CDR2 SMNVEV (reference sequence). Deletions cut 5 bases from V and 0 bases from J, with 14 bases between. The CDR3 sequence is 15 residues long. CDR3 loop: CASSARQRNSYEQYF. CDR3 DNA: TGTGCCAGCAGTGCACGCCAGAGGAACTCCTACGAGCAGTACTTC.

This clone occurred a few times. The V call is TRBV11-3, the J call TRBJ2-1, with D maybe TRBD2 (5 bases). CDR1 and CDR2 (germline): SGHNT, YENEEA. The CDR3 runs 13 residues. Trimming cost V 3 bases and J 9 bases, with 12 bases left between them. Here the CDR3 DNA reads TGTGCCAGCAGCTTGGACTTTGTGCGTGAGCAGTTCTTC. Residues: CASSLDFVREQFF.

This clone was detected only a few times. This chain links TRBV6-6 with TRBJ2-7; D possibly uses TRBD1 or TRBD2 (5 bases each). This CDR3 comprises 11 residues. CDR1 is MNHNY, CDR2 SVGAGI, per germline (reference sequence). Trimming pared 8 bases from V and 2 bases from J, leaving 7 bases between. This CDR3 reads CASGGPYEQYF. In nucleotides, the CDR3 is TGTGCCAGCGGGGGACCCTACGAGCAGTACTTC.

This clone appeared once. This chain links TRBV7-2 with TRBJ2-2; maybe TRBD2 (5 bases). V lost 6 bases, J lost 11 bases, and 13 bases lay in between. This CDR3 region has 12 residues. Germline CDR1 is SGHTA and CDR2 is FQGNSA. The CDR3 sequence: CASRGLTFELFF. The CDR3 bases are TGTGCCAGCAGAGGACTGACTTTTGAGCTGTTTTTT.

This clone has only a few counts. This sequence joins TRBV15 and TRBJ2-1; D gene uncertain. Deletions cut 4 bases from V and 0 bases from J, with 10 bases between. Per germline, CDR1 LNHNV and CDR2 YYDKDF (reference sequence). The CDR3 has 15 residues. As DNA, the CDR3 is TGTGCCACCAGCATGCGGAACCCCTCCTACAATGAGCAGTTCTTC. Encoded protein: CATSMRNPSYNEQFF.

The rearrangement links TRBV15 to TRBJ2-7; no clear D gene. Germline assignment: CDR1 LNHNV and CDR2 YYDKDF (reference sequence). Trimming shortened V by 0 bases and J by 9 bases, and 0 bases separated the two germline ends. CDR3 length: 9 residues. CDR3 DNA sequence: TGTGCCACCAGCAGAGAGCAGTACTTC. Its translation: CATSREQYF.

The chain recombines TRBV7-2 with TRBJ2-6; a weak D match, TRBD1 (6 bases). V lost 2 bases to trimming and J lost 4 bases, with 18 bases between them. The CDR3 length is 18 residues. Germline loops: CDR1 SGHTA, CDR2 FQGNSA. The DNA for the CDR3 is TGTGCCAGCAGCTTATTAAGGGCCAGGGGCTCCGGGGCCAACGTCCTGACTTTC. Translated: CASSLLRARGSGANVLTF.

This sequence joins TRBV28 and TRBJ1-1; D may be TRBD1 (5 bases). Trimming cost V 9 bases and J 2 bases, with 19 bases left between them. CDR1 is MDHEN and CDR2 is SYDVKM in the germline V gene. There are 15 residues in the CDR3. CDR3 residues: CASQPRGHLNTEAFF. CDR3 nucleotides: TGTGCCAGTCAACCTCGAGGACACCTCAACACTGAAGCTTTCTTT. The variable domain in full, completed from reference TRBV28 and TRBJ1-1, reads DVKVTQSSRYLVKRTGEKVFLECVQDMDHENMFWYRQDPGLGLRLIYFSYDVKMKEKGDIPEGYSVSREKKERFSLILESASTNQTSMYLCASQPRGHLNTEAFFGQGTRLTVV.

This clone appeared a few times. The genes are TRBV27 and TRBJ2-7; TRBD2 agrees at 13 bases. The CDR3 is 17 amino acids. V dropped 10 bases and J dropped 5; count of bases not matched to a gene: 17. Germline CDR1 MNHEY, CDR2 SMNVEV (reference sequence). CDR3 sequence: CATAGTSGNHRGNEQYF. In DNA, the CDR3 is TGTGCCACCGCCGGGACTAGCGGGAACCACCGGGGAAACGAGCAGTACTTC.

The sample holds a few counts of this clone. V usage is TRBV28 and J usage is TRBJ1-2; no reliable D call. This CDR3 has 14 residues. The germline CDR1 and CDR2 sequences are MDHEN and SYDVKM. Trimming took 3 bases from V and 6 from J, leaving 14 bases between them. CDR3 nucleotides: TGTGCCAGCAGTTTGACCGCCCGATCGAATGGCTACACCTTC. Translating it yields CASSLTARSNGYTF.

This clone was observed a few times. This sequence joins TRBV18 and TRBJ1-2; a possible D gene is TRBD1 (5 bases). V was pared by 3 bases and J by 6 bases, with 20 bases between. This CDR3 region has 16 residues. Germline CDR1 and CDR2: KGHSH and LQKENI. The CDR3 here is CASSPSGYGTGDGYTF. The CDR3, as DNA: TGTGCCAGCTCACCGTCCGGATACGGGACGGGAGATGGCTACACCTTC.

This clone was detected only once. CDR3 bases: TGTGCCAGCAGCATGGACAGGGGGAGCTACAATGAGCAGTTCTTC. Amino acids: CASSMDRGSYNEQFF. This rearrangement joins TRBV7-6 to TRBJ2-1, with 10 bases matching TRBD1. The CDR3 has 15 residues. Trimming removed 5 bases from V and 3 bases from J; junction bases left unmatched: 4. The germline gives CDR1 SGHVS, CDR2 FNYEAQ.

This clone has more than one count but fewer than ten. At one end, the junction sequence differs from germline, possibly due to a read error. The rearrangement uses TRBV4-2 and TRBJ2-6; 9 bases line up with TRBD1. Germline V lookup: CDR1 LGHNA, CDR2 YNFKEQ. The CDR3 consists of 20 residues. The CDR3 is CASSRDLEVGTGSGANVLTF. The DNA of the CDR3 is TGTGCCAGTAGCCGCGACCTCGAGGTCGGGACAGGGTCCGGGGCCAACGTCCTGACTTTC.

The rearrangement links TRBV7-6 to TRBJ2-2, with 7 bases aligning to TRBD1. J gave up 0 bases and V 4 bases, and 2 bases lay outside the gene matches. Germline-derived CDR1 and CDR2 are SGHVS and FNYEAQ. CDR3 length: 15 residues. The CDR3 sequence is CASSSGQANTGELFF. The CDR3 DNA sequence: TGTGCCAGCAGCTCAGGACAGGCGAACACCGGGGAGCTGTTTTTT.

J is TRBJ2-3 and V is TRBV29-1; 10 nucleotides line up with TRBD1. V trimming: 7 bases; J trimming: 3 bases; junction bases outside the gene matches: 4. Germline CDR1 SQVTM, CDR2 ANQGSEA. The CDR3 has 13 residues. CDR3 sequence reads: CSGDRGGTDTQYF. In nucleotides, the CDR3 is TGCAGCGGGGACAGGGGCGGAACAGATACGCAGTATTTT.

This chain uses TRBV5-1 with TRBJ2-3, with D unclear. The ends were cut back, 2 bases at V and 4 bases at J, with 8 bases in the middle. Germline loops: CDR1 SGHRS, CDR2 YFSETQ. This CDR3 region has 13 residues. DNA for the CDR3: TGCGCCAGCAGCTTCGATAGTGCAGATACGCAGTATTTT. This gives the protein CASSFDSADTQYF. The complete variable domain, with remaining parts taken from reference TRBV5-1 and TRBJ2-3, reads KAGVTQTPRYLIKTRGQQVTLSCSPISGHRSVSWYQQTPGQGLQFLFEYFSETQRNKGNFPGRFSGRQFSNSRSEMNVSTLELGDSALYLCASSFDSADTQYFGPGTRLTVL.

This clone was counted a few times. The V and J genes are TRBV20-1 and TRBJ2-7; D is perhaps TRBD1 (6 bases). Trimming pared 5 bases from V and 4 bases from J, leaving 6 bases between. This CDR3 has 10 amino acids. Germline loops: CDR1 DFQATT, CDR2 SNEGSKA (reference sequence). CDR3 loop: CSAGQYEQYF. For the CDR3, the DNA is TGCAGTGCTGGACAGTACGAGCAGTACTTC.